This T cell receptor (beta chain) is from a study of control samples from healthy donors and cancer patients. In its sample, this clone was seen a few times. Deletions cut 5 bases from V and 4 bases from J, with 11 bases between. In germline, CDR1 is MNHEY, CDR2 SVGAGI. This CDR3 contains 13 residues. Assay: immunoSEQ multiplex PCR; the TCRdb copy retains only in-frame clones and omits some. Of about 75,000 clones in the sample, 84% are singletons; the top ten hold about 15%. Sequenced sample: blood. This chain connects TRBV6-5 to TRBJ1-2; D gene uncertain. This receptor was identified in a man aged 50 to 59 in good health. The CDR3 DNA sequence: TGTGCCAGCAGTCCTCGGACGTCCTATGGCTACACCTTC. Translated, it gives CASSPRTSYGYTF.